The 15 T cell receptor beta chains below all came from one sample that was sequenced in a study of blood T cell repertoires in COVID-19 (dated by TCRdb to between 2020 and 2021). Libraries were made using the immunoSEQ multiplex PCR assay. The clones in this table, taken by TCRdb from immuneACCESS, are in-frame only. Not every clone is retained; where verified, under half of the shortfall comes from an unresolved V gene, and the cause of the rest is unknown. Here the sample has 70,000 to 75,000 clones; 70% to 90% occur a single time. The top ten constitute about 4.8% of the sample. Sequenced sample: peripheral blood. The receptors originated from a woman older than 75 with active or convalescent COVID-19.

The chain joins TRBV28 to TRBJ1-3; D remains unclear. This CDR3 comprises 13 residues. Deletions cut 10 bases from V and 3 bases from J, with 13 bases between. In germline, CDR1 is MDHEN, CDR2 SYDVKM. CDR3: CATRSTIGNTIYF. The CDR3 DNA follows: TGTGCCACAAGGAGTACCATTGGAAACACCATATATTTT.

The chain is built from TRBV28 and TRBJ2-7, with 7 bases identical to TRBD2. The V and J ends lost 7 bases and 2 bases, in that order; junction bases with no gene match: 5. Germline V gene sequence: CDR1 MDHEN, CDR2 SYDVKM. The CDR3 length is 13 residues. In nucleotides, the CDR3 is TGTGCCAGCATGCAGCGGGACCCCTACGAGCAGTACTTC. This encodes CASMQRDPYEQYF.

The chain combines TRBV4-3 with TRBJ1-6; the D gene is possibly TRBD1 (6 bases). V was shortened by 5 bases and J by 0 bases, with 11 bases between the two germline ends. Germline V gives CDR1 LGHNA, CDR2 YSLEER. There are 16 residues in the CDR3. The CDR3 is CASSAQGSSYNSPLHF. The CDR3 nucleotides are TGCGCCAGCAGCGCACAGGGTAGCTCCTATAATTCACCCCTCCACTTT.

This chain links TRBV5-6 with TRBJ1-1; no clear D gene. Germline CDR1 and CDR2: SGHDT and YYEEEE. The CDR3 length is 18 residues. Trimming removed 1 base at V and 11 bases at J, with 30 bases between. CDR3 sequence (DNA): TGTGCCAGCAGCTTGCTTTTCAGAGGGAAACTTTCGGTGGTGGGGGCTTTCTTT. As protein: CASSLLFRGKLSVVGAFF.

The V gene is TRBV25-1, the J gene TRBJ2-1; tentatively, D is TRBD2 (5 bases). Trimming left V 0 bases short and J 8 bases short, with 11 bases between. The CDR3 spans 14 residues. From germline, CDR1 is MGHDK and CDR2 SYGVNS. CDR3 sequence reads: CASSEYGLSHEQFF. CDR3 DNA: TGTGCCAGCAGTGAATATGGACTTTCCCATGAGCAGTTCTTC. Complete variable domain (other parts from reference TRBV25-1 and TRBJ2-1): EADIYQTPRYLVIGTGKKITLECSQTMGHDKMYWYQQDPGMELHLIHYSYGVNSTEKGDLSSESTVSRIRTEHFPLTLESARPSHTSQYLCASSEYGLSHEQFFGPGTRLTVL.

This clone appeared a few times. V is TRBV19 and J is TRBJ1-6, with D possibly TRBD1 on 6 matching bases. Looked up from germline, CDR1 is LNHDA and CDR2 is SQIVND (reference sequence). The germline V and J ends were trimmed by 1 base and 0 bases, with 10 bases remaining between them. This CDR3 region has 17 residues. CDR3 residues: CASSIGGQSSYNSPLHF. The CDR3, as DNA: TGTGCCAGTAGTATAGGAGGACAGTCCTCCTATAATTCACCCCTCCACTTT.

This clone was counted between two and nine times. Mismatch with germline at one junction end may stem from a read error. The gene calls are TRBV19 and TRBJ2-5; 7 bases map to TRBD1. Germline V gene lookup returns CDR1 LNHDA and CDR2 SQIVND (reference sequence). The CDR3 length is 15 residues. The CDR3 bases are TGTGCCAGTAGCAACAGGGGTCAATCGCAAGGGACCCAGTACTTC. Translating gives CASSNRGQSQGTQYF.

Only one count was recorded for this clone. This sequence joins TRBV9 and TRBJ2-7, with D possibly being TRBD2 (6 bases). The V end was cut by 0 bases, the J end by 1 base, with 11 bases between. This CDR3 contains 15 residues. Germline CDR1 SGDLS, CDR2 YYNGEE. The CDR3 bases are TGTGCCAGCAGCGTAGCGGCAGGGACTTCCTACGAGCAGTACTTC. This codes for CASSVAAGTSYEQYF.

The CDR3 DNA is TGTGCCTGGGAGTCGACAGGGGGCAGTGAAAAACTGTTTTTT. Translating it yields CAWESTGGSEKLFF. The chain employs TRBV30 and TRBJ1-4, with TRBD1 matching 10 bases. With V trimmed by 5 bases and J by 7 bases, 7 bases remained unmatched. The V gene's germline CDR1 is GTSNPN and CDR2 SVGIG (reference sequence). The CDR3 sequence is 14 residues long. Full variable domain (remainder filled in from reference TRBV30 and TRBJ1-4): SQTIHQWPATLVQPVGSPLSLECTVEGTSNPNLYWYRQAAGRGLQLLFYSVGIGQISSEVPQNLSASRPQDRQFILSSKKLLLSDSGFYLCAWESTGGSEKLFFGSGTQLSVL.

The chain has TRBV4-3 and TRBJ1-6, with 7 bases aligning to TRBD1. V dropped 0 bases and J dropped 9; count of bases not matched to a gene: 8. The CDR3 totals 16 residues. Germline lookup yields CDR1 LGHNA and CDR2 YSLEER. The chain's CDR3 is CASSQDAEAGGSPLHF. CDR3 DNA: TGCGCCAGCAGCCAAGACGCGGAGGCAGGGGGTTCACCCCTCCACTTT.

This chain connects TRBV28 to TRBJ2-1; D is possibly TRBD2 (5 bases). Trimming stripped 3 bases from V and 13 bases from J, with 10 bases between. The germline gives CDR1 MDHEN, CDR2 SYDVKM. The CDR3 sequence is 11 residues long. The CDR3 coding sequence is TGTGCCAGCAGTTTGGTCCTAGCACAGTTCTTC. It codes for CASSLVLAQFF.

The J gene is TRBJ2-2, the V gene TRBV28; no firm D call. Germline lookup yields CDR1 MDHEN and CDR2 SYDVKM. Trimming pared 2 bases from V and 11 bases from J, leaving 15 bases between. This CDR3 contains 14 residues. Here the CDR3 DNA reads TGTGCCAGCAGTTTACCCCGCCAGTCCAGAGAGCTGTTTTTT. Translation gives CASSLPRQSRELFF.

V usage is TRBV7-2 and J usage is TRBJ1-1; D perhaps matches TRBD1 (6 bases). The length of the CDR3 is 14 residues. V was trimmed by 8 bases and J by 4 bases, leaving 17 bases between them. Germline V CDR1 and CDR2: SGHTA, FQGNSA. As DNA, the CDR3 is TGTGCCAGCTATGGGGGCGTCAGGGTCACTGAAGCTTTCTTT. This sequence encodes CASYGGVRVTEAFF.

The V gene is TRBV7-2, the J gene TRBJ2-7; no clear D. This CDR3 spans 14 amino acids. Per the germline V gene, CDR1 is SGHTA and CDR2 is FQGNSA. Trimming took 0 bases from V and 7 from J, leaving 13 bases between them. Here the CDR3 reads CASSLAYGPLEQYF. CDR3 bases: TGTGCCAGCAGCTTAGCGTACGGTCCGTTAGAGCAGTACTTC.

CDR3 in amino acids: CASRRTSSYNEQFF. Written as DNA, the CDR3 is TGTGCCAGCAGGAGGACTAGCAGCTACAATGAGCAGTTCTTC. The chain has TRBV27 and TRBJ2-1, with 8 bases matching TRBD2. Per germline, CDR1 MNHEY and CDR2 SMNVEV (reference sequence). After removal of 6 bases from V and 3 bases from J, the junction contained 4 bases not matched to a gene. CDR3 length equals 14 residues.